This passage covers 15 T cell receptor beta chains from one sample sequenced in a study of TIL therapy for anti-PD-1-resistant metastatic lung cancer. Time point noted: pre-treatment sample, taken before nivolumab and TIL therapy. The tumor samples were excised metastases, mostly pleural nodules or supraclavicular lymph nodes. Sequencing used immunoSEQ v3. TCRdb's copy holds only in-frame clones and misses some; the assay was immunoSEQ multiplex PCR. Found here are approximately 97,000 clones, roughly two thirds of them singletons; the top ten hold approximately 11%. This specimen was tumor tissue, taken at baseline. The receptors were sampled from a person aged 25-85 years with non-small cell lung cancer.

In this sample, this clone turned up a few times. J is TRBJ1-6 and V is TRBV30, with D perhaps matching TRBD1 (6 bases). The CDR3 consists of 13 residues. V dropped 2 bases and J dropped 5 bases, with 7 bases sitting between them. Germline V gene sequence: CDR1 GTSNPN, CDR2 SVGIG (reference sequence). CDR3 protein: CAWSRQDNSPLHF. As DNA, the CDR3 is TGTGCCTGGAGTCGACAGGATAATTCACCCCTCCACTTT.

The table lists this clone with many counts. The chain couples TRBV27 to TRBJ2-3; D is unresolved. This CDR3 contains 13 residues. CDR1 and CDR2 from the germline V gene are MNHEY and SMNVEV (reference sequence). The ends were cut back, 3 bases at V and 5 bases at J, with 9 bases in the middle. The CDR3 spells CASSFLSVDTQYF. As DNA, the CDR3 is TGTGCCAGCAGTTTTCTCTCGGTAGATACGCAGTATTTT.

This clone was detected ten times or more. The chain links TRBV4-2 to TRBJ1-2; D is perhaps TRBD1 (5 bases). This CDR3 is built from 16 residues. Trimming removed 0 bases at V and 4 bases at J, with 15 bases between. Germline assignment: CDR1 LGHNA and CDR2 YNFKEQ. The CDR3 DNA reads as TGTGCCAGCAGCCAAGATAGGAGGGACTGGCGCTATGGCTACACCTTC. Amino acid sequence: CASSQDRRDWRYGYTF.

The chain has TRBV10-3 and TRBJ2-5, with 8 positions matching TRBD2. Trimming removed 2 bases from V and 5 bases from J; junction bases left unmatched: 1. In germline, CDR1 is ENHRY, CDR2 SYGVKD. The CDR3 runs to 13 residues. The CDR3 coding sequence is TGTGCCATCAGTGAGGCGGGAGGCGAGACCCAGTACTTC. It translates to CAISEAGGETQYF.

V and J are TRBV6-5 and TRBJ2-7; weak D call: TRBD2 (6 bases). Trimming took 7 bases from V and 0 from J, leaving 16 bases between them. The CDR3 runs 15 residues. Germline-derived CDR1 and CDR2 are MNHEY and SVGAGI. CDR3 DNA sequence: TGTGCCAGCACAGCCCCCGGGACTGGCTCCTACGAGCAGTACTTC. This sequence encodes CASTAPGTGSYEQYF.

The DNA of the CDR3 is TGCAGCGTTGTGGCGGCCAATGGCTACACCTTC. Translating it yields CSVVAANGYTF. The gene calls are TRBV29-1 and TRBJ1-2; D call uncertain. This CDR3 is built from 11 residues. CDR1 is SQVTM and CDR2 is ANQGSEA in the germline V gene. V was pared by 4 bases and J by 6 bases, with 9 bases between.

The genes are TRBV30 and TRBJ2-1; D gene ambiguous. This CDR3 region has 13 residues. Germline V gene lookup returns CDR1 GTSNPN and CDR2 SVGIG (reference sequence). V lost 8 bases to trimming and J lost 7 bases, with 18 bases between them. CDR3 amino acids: CANGVGPINEQFF. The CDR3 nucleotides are TGTGCCAATGGAGTAGGGCCAATTAATGAGCAGTTCTTC.

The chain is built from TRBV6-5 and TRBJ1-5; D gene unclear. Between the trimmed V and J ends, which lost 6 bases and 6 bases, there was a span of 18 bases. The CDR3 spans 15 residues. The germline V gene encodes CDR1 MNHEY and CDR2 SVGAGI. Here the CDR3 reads CASRSPRVKGQPQHF. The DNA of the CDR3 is TGTGCCAGCAGATCTCCGAGGGTAAAGGGTCAGCCCCAGCATTTT.

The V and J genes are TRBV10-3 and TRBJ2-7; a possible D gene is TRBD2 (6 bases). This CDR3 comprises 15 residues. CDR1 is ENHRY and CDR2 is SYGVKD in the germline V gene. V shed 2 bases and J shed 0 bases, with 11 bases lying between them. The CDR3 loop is CAISEPGGSSYEQYF. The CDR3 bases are TGTGCCATCAGTGAGCCCGGGGGTTCCTCCTACGAGCAGTACTTC.

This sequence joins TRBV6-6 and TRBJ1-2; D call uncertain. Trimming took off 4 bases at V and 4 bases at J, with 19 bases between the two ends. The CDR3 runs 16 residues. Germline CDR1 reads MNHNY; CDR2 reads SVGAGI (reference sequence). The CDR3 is CASSLAHGLGSYGYTF. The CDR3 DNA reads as TGTGCCAGCAGTTTGGCCCATGGGCTGGGGAGCTATGGCTACACCTTC.

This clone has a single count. CDR3 in DNA: TGTGCCAGACTGGACAGGAGGGGGATAGGTTCACCCCTCCACTTT. Translated: CARLDRRGIGSPLHF. This chain links TRBV6-4 with TRBJ1-6; 7 positions match TRBD1. The CDR3 runs to 15 residues. Losses at the gene ends were 9 bases for V and 9 bases for J; bases not matched to a gene: 14. The germline V gene has CDR1 MRHNA and CDR2 SNTAGT.

CDR3 residues: CSASEGGSYGYTF. In DNA form, the CDR3 reads TGCAGTGCTAGTGAGGGGGGCAGCTATGGCTACACCTTC. V usage is TRBV20-1 and J usage is TRBJ1-2; D may be TRBD1 (6 bases). The CDR3 runs to 13 residues. V was cut by 3 bases and J by 4 bases, with 12 bases left in between. Germline loops: CDR1 DFQATT, CDR2 SNEGSKA (reference sequence).

The CDR3 sequence is CASSQSQLKRRGEETQYF. The CDR3 coding sequence is TGCGCCAGCAGTCAATCGCAGTTGAAGCGCAGAGGAGAAGAGACCCAGTACTTC. The chain uses TRBV23-1 and TRBJ2-5; no clear D. TRBV23-1 is noted as an ORF with a role that remains uncertain. This CDR3 is 18 amino acids long. The V gene lost 0 bases and the J gene lost 3 bases, with 20 bases spanning the gap.

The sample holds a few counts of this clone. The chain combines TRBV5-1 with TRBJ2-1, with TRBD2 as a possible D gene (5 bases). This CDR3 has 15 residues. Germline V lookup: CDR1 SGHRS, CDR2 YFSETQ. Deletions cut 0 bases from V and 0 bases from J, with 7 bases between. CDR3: CASSLEGSSYNEQFF. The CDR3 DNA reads TGCGCCAGCAGCTTGGAAGGGAGCTCCTACAATGAGCAGTTCTTC.

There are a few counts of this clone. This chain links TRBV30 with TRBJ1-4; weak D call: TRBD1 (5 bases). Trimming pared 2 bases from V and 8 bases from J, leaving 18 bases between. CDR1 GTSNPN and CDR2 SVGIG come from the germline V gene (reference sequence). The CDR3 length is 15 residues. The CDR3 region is CAWSPQEGYREKLFF. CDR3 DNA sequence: TGTGCCTGGAGTCCCCAGGAGGGGTATCGAGAAAAACTGTTTTTT. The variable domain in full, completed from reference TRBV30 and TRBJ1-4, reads SQTIHQWPATLVQPVGSPLSLECTVEGTSNPNLYWYRQAAGRGLQLLFYSVGIGQISSEVPQNLSASRPQDRQFILSSKKLLLSDSGFYLCAWSPQEGYREKLFFGSGTQLSVL.